One and the same sample provided the 29 T cell receptor beta chains below, sequenced in a study of neurological immune-mediated disorders. TCRdb reprocessed the 5' RACE reads with MiXCR, giving one entry per CDR3 protein. The table has 30,000 to 45,000 distinct CDR3 sequences, more than 9% seen once. The sample consisted of CD4+ T cells from blood. The origin of the receptors is a woman in her 30s with HTLV-1-associated myelopathy (HAM/TSP).

This clonotype showed up many times. The V gene is TRBV5-1, the J gene TRBJ2-3, with D hard to call. The CDR3 runs to 14 residues. V lost 4 bases and J lost 2, with 11 bases in between. The V gene's germline CDR1 is SGHRS and CDR2 YFSETQ. CDR3 protein: CASSGPDNTDTQYF. CDR3 DNA sequence: TGCGCCAGCAGCGGCCCCGACAACACAGATACGCAGTATTTT.

This clonotype was observed many times. The chain couples TRBV29-1 to TRBJ2-5; 9 nucleotides align to TRBD1. Germline V gene lookup returns CDR1 SQVTM and CDR2 ANQGSEA. V lost 7 bases, J lost 5 bases, and 11 bases stayed unmatched. CDR3 length: 14 amino acids. The CDR3 DNA follows: TGCAGCGCAGGGACAGGGAGTTTCTCGGAGACCCAGTACTTC. It is translated as CSAGTGSFSETQYF.

A remark on this clonotype: One end of the junction is discordant with germline, which a read error may explain. The J gene is TRBJ2-2, the V gene TRBV9; TRBD1 or TRBD2 may be the D gene (5 bases each). The CDR3 loop spans 13 amino acids. Germline CDR1 SGDLS, CDR2 YYNGEE. The CDR3 protein is CTSRGANTGEMFF. CDR3 nucleotide sequence: TGTACCAGCAGAGGGGCGAACACCGGGGAGATGTTTTTT.

Many counts were recorded for this clonotype. The chain employs TRBV5-1 and TRBJ1-1, with D uncertain. Germline CDR1 is SGHRS and CDR2 is YFSETQ. V dropped 0 bases and J dropped 0 bases, with 3 bases sitting between them. This CDR3 has 13 amino acids. As DNA, the CDR3 is TGCGCCAGCAGCTTGGAGATGAACACTGAAGCTTTCTTT. Its translation: CASSLEMNTEAFF.

Many counts were recorded for this clonotype. The chain is built from TRBV2 and TRBJ1-2; D gene ambiguous. The CDR3 runs to 11 residues. Per the germline V gene, CDR1 is SNHLY and CDR2 is FYNNEI. Trimming took 7 bases from V and 8 from J, leaving 11 bases between them. CDR3 DNA: TGTGCCAGCACCCCGACTTGGGGCTACACCTTC. It is translated as CASTPTWGYTF. Using reference TRBV2 and TRBJ1-2 for the parts outside the CDR3, the full variable domain is EPEVTQTPSHQVTQMGQEVILRCVPISNHLYFYWYRQILGQKVEFLVSFYNNEISEKSEIFDDQFSVERPDGSNFTLKIRSTKLEDSAMYFCASTPTWGYTFGSGTRLTVV.

This clonotype showed up many times. The chain uses TRBV12-3 or TRBV12-4 and TRBJ1-4; D remains unclear. V lost 3 bases, J lost 7 bases, and 12 bases lay in between. This CDR3 has 14 residues. The CDR3 DNA sequence: TGTGCCAGCAGTTTTTTGGCCTATAGTGAAAAACTGTTTTTT. Protein sequence: CASSFLAYSEKLFF.

This clonotype was detected ten times or more. The chain employs TRBV20-1 and TRBJ1-1, with TRBD1 as a possible D gene (6 bases). CDR1 and CDR2 from the germline V gene are DFQATT and SNEGSKA (reference sequence). The CDR3 extends over 13 amino acids. Trimming stripped 3 bases from V and 8 bases from J, with 16 bases between. In DNA form, the CDR3 reads TGCAGTGCTAGGGGGGACACCTCCCGGGAAGCTTTCTTT. Its protein product is CSARGDTSREAFF.

The rearrangement joins TRBV5-1 to TRBJ1-1, with D uncertain. This CDR3 has 12 amino acids. The germline CDR1 and CDR2 sequences are SGHRS and YFSETQ. V lost 0 bases and J 8 bases, leaving 8 bases between the germline ends. The CDR3 region is CASSLVPGEAFF. DNA of the CDR3: TGCGCCAGCAGCTTGGTTCCGGGGGAAGCTTTCTTT.

At least ten counts were recorded for this clonotype. CDR3 protein: CASSLGLQGDSGNTIYF. CDR3 coding DNA: TGCGCCAGCAGCTTGGGTCTTCAGGGAGACTCTGGAAACACCATATATTTT. The chain recombines TRBV5-1 with TRBJ1-3, with a possible D match to TRBD1 (5 bases). Germline assignment: CDR1 SGHRS and CDR2 YFSETQ. The V end lost 0 bases, the J end lost 0 bases, and 13 bases lay between the germline ends. The CDR3 is 17 residues long.

This clonotype appeared many times. CDR3 nucleotide sequence: TGTGCCAGCGAGTACACCGCGGGACTAGACCCCTCCTACAATGAGCAGTTCTTC. It codes for CASEYTAGLDPSYNEQFF. This chain uses TRBV7-2 with TRBJ2-1, with TRBD2 matching 8 bases. The CDR3 contains 18 residues. CDR1 is SGHTA and CDR2 is FQGNSA in the germline V gene. The junction had 15 bases not matched to a gene; V was cut back by 8 bases and J by 0 bases.

This clonotype has a count of ten or more. The rearrangement joins TRBV5-1 to TRBJ2-2; 11 nucleotides match TRBD2. J was trimmed by 2 bases and V by 4 bases; bases with no gene match: 7. This CDR3 contains 17 residues. Germline loops: CDR1 SGHRS, CDR2 YFSETQ. CDR3 DNA sequence: TGCGCCAGCAGCCCTCTAGCGGGGGGTACCAACACCGGGGAGCTGTTTTTT. Translated: CASSPLAGGTNTGELFF.

This clonotype was seen repeatedly, ten times or more. This chain connects TRBV7-2 to TRBJ1-1; no firm D call. Germline-derived CDR1 and CDR2 are SGHTA and FQGNSA. The CDR3 length is 13 residues. The V gene lost 3 bases and the J gene lost 5 bases, with 10 bases spanning the gap. CDR3 protein: CASSFMGKTEAFF. The DNA for the CDR3 is TGTGCCAGCAGCTTCATGGGGAAGACTGAAGCTTTCTTT.

This clonotype was detected many times. This chain connects TRBV20-1 to TRBJ2-1; TRBD1 matches 7 bases. The CDR3 covers 12 residues. The germline gives CDR1 DFQATT, CDR2 SNEGSKA (reference sequence). The ends lost 5 bases at V and 6 bases at J; junction bases unmatched: 4. The CDR3 region has the DNA TGCAGTGCTTTCGCAGGGGGCAATGAGCAGTTCTTC. Its translation: CSAFAGGNEQFF.

The sample holds many counts of this clonotype. The gene calls are TRBV20-1 and TRBJ2-3; D is unresolved. Germline V CDR1 and CDR2: DFQATT, SNEGSKA (reference sequence). Trimming removed 5 bases at V and 4 bases at J, with 13 bases between. The CDR3 sequence is 13 residues long. Written as DNA, the CDR3 is TGCAGTGCTGGGCTGAGTGGGGCAGATACGCAGTATTTT. Its translation: CSAGLSGADTQYF.

This clonotype has a count of ten or more. The J gene is TRBJ2-1, the V gene TRBV27, with TRBD1 as a possible D gene (6 bases). Trimming left V 4 bases short and J 0 bases short, with 10 bases between. This CDR3 spans 15 amino acids. Germline V lookup: CDR1 MNHEY, CDR2 SMNVEV (reference sequence). The chain's CDR3 is CASSYDRSSYNEQFF. DNA of the CDR3: TGTGCCAGCAGTTACGACAGGTCCTCCTACAATGAGCAGTTCTTC.

This clonotype was counted at least ten times. The chain joins TRBV5-1 to TRBJ1-1; D might be TRBD1 (5 bases). Trimming took off 7 bases at V and 3 bases at J, with 16 bases between the two ends. Germline V gene lookup returns CDR1 SGHRS and CDR2 YFSETQ. The CDR3 is 14 residues long. The CDR3 DNA is TGCGCCAGCGGGAAGGGGATTACGGACACTGAAGCTTTCTTT. Translation: CASGKGITDTEAFF.

This clonotype has at least ten counts. The chain combines TRBV6-5 with TRBJ1-5; the D gene is possibly TRBD1 (6 bases). Germline assignment: CDR1 MNHEY and CDR2 SVGAGI. Deletions cut 6 bases from V and 6 bases from J, with 18 bases between. The CDR3 has 15 amino acids. The CDR3 sequence is CASRAPGGAGQPQHF. The CDR3 DNA is TGTGCCAGCAGGGCCCCCGGGGGCGCCGGTCAGCCCCAGCATTTT.

This clonotype has at least ten counts. The chain employs TRBV6-5 and TRBJ2-3; 12 nucleotides match TRBD2. This CDR3 has 16 amino acids. Per germline, CDR1 MNHEY and CDR2 SVGAGI. The trim removed 6 bases at V and 4 bases at J, leaving 8 bases unmatched. CDR3 sequence (DNA): TGTGCCAGCAGCACCTTCCTAGCGGGGGGGCCAGATACGCAGTATTTT. Protein sequence: CASSTFLAGGPDTQYF.

This clonotype has at least ten counts. The rearrangement joins TRBV5-1 to TRBJ2-3; D remains ambiguous. V dropped 0 bases and J dropped 4 bases, with 9 bases sitting between them. The CDR3 totals 14 residues. Germline V gene lookup returns CDR1 SGHRS and CDR2 YFSETQ. The CDR3 loop is CASSLDPASDTQYF. The CDR3 DNA reads TGCGCCAGCAGCTTGGACCCTGCTTCAGATACGCAGTATTTT.

This chain uses TRBV5-5 with TRBJ2-2; 9 positions agree with TRBD1. This CDR3 region has 16 residues. CDR1 SGHKS and CDR2 YYEKEE come from the germline V gene (reference sequence). J was trimmed by 1 base and V by 3 bases; bases with no gene match: 4. The CDR3 nucleotides are TGTGCCAGCAGCTGGGGACAGGGCCGGAACACCGGGGAGCTGTTTTTT. It encodes CASSWGQGRNTGELFF.

This clonotype has at least ten counts. The chain joins TRBV18 to TRBJ2-1, with D possibly matching TRBD1 (5 bases). The V and J ends lost 8 bases and 7 bases respectively, with 12 bases between them. Germline V gene lookup returns CDR1 KGHSH and CDR2 LQKENI. The CDR3 is made up of 12 amino acids. Here the CDR3 DNA reads TGTGCCAGCCGTCAGGGTAGGAATGAGCAGTTCTTC. This codes for CASRQGRNEQFF. The full variable domain, with the rest looked up from reference TRBV18 and TRBJ2-1, is NAGVMQNPRHLVRRRGQEARLRCSPMKGHSHVYWYRQLPEEGLKFMVYLQKENIIDESGMPKERFSAEFPKEGPSILRIQQVVRGDSAAYFCASRQGRNEQFFGPGTRLTVL.

This clonotype has a count of ten or more. The gene calls are TRBV5-1 and TRBJ2-7; the D is unclear. CDR1 is SGHRS, CDR2 YFSETQ, per germline. The length of the CDR3 is 15 residues. The V end lost 4 bases, the J end lost 12 bases, and 26 bases lay between the germline ends. In DNA form, the CDR3 reads TGCGCCAGCAGCATTGGTGTGTGGCAGCGATACGGTGGGTACTTC. It yields the protein CASSIGVWQRYGGYF.

The rearrangement links TRBV18 to TRBJ1-2, with 8 bases lining up with TRBD1. Germline lookup yields CDR1 KGHSH and CDR2 LQKENI. The J segment lost 7 bases and the V segment lost 3 bases, leaving 4 bases of the junction unmatched. This CDR3 is 13 amino acids long. The CDR3 coding sequence is TGTGCCAGCTCACCGGGACAGGAGTCTGGCTACACCTTC. This codes for CASSPGQESGYTF.

This clonotype has ten or more counts. J is TRBJ2-3 and V is TRBV4-2; D is uncertain. This CDR3 region has 13 residues. Germline CDR1 is LGHNA and CDR2 is YNFKEQ. Trimming shortened V by 0 bases and J by 3 bases, and 4 bases separated the two germline ends. The CDR3 DNA is TGTGCCAGCAGCCAAGAAATAACAGATACGCAGTATTTT. It codes for CASSQEITDTQYF.

Ten or more counts support this clonotype. V usage is TRBV6-1 and J usage is TRBJ2-3; TRBD2 might be the D (5 bases). This CDR3 has 15 amino acids. Germline lookup yields CDR1 MNHNS and CDR2 SASEGT. V was shortened by 2 bases and J by 3 bases, with 12 bases between the two germline ends. The CDR3 DNA reads TGTGCCAGCAGTGAACGGGAAAACCCTACAGATACGCAGTATTTT. It encodes CASSERENPTDTQYF.

This clonotype was picked up many times. The chain couples TRBV9 to TRBJ2-1; 15 bases are a match to TRBD2. J gave up 14 bases and V 1 base, and 7 bases lay outside the gene matches. Germline assignment: CDR1 SGDLS and CDR2 YYNGEE. This CDR3 is 15 amino acids long. The CDR3 loop is CASSVSGTSGGIEFF. Here the CDR3 DNA reads TGTGCCAGCAGCGTATCCGGGACTAGCGGGGGGATAGAGTTCTTC.

This chain joins TRBV5-3 and TRBJ2-2; maybe TRBD2 (7 bases). TRBV5-3 is reported as an ORF; its role is uncertain. The CDR3 length is 18 residues. V lost 4 bases and J lost 5, with 24 bases in between. The CDR3 spells CARSAGFYREGRTGELFF. As DNA, the CDR3 is TGTGCCAGAAGCGCCGGGTTTTACAGGGAGGGGAGGACCGGGGAGCTGTTTTTT.

There are many counts of this clonotype. The chain employs TRBV20-1 and TRBJ1-2; D might be TRBD1 (5 bases). Per the germline V gene, CDR1 is DFQATT and CDR2 is SNEGSKA (reference sequence). The CDR3 totals 17 residues. Trimming stripped 3 bases from V and 2 bases from J, with 22 bases between. CDR3 in DNA: TGCAGTGCTAGCTTAGTGGGGCAACGCCTTGGGAACTATGGCTACACCTTC. It translates to CSASLVGQRLGNYGYTF.

There are many counts of this clonotype. V usage is TRBV19 and J usage is TRBJ2-1, with TRBD2 matching 10 bases. Per the germline V gene, CDR1 is LNHDA and CDR2 is SQIVND (reference sequence). CDR3 length: 18 residues. The J segment lost 4 bases and the V segment lost 0 bases, leaving 9 bases of the junction unmatched. CDR3 nucleotide sequence: TGTGCCAGTAGTATAGACCCACCAGCGGGGGGGTTATACAATGAGCAGTTCTTC. It yields the protein CASSIDPPAGGLYNEQFF.